This T cell receptor beta chain was captured in a study of blood T cell repertoires in COVID-19. The wider study: The samples span acute and convalescent COVID-19 from the United States, Italy and Spain. From T cells, B-cell-depleted T cells, or PBMCs came the material, which was cDNA or gDNA.

Original processing notes: Amplification of reference gene primers provided the estimated nucleated cell counts. Using immunoSEQ multiplex PCR, the repertoire was profiled, and TCRdb retains in-frame clones only, with some absent. Clone size and the V and J calls come from that table; the DNA yielded D and trimming. The sample records a few hundred thousand clones, about 90% being singletons. Germline values: CDR1 SGHTA, CDR2 FQGNSA. This CDR3 spans 14 amino acids. V was pared by 0 bases and J by 3 bases, with 9 bases between. V usage is TRBV7-2 and J usage is TRBJ2-7; D remains ambiguous. The sample was peripheral blood. The receptor's source is a woman between 50 and 59 years old with acute or convalescent COVID-19. The CDR3 DNA reads as TGTGCCAGCAGCTTAGCGTACAGAAACTACGAGCAGTACTTC. Translated: CASSLAYRNYEQYF.